The 28 T cell receptor beta chains in this list originate from one sample, sequenced in a study of T cell responses to AZD1222 COVID-19 vaccine. TCRdb's table, derived via immunoSEQ multiplex PCR, lists solely in-frame clones and lacks some. Altogether 160,000 or so clones are present, about 90% being singletons, with the ten largest covering approximately 2%. The sequencing used peripheral blood, collected on day 0 of AZD1222 vaccination. These TCRs come from an adult in good health.

V is TRBV19 and J is TRBJ1-4, with D unresolved. CDR1 and CDR2 (germline): LNHDA, SQIVND (reference sequence). Trimming took 6 bases from V and 7 from J, leaving 6 bases between them. This CDR3 comprises 11 residues. The CDR3 region is CASSLGEKLFF. As DNA, the CDR3 is TGTGCCAGTAGCCTCGGTGAAAAACTGTTTTTT.

This clone is a singleton in its sample. This sequence joins TRBV27 and TRBJ1-1; TRBD1 is a possible D gene (5 bases). This CDR3 spans 13 amino acids. The germline CDR1 and CDR2 sequences are MNHEY and SMNVEV (reference sequence). V was trimmed by 3 bases and J by 4 bases, leaving 9 bases between them. This CDR3 is CASSFSGGTEAFF. The DNA of the CDR3 is TGTGCCAGCAGTTTCAGTGGGGGCACTGAAGCTTTCTTT.

V usage is TRBV6-6 and J usage is TRBJ2-7; no clear D. The germline V gene encodes CDR1 MNHNY and CDR2 SVGAGI (reference sequence). CDR3 length: 12 amino acids. Trimming removed 5 bases at V and 1 base at J, with 6 bases between. The CDR3 loop is CASSRRSYEQYF. As DNA, the CDR3 is TGTGCCAGCAGTCGCCGATCCTACGAGCAGTACTTC.

The chain joins TRBV30 to TRBJ1-1; D is perhaps TRBD1 (6 bases). Trimming took off 2 bases at V and 6 bases at J, with 7 bases between the two ends. This CDR3 has 11 amino acids. Germline CDR1 GTSNPN, CDR2 SVGIG (reference sequence). The CDR3 region is CAWSSGAEAFF. The CDR3 bases are TGTGCCTGGAGTTCAGGGGCTGAAGCTTTCTTT. The variable domain in full, completed from reference TRBV30 and TRBJ1-1, reads SQTIHQWPATLVQPVGSPLSLECTVEGTSNPNLYWYRQAAGRGLQLLFYSVGIGQISSEVPQNLSASRPQDRQFILSSKKLLLSDSGFYLCAWSSGAEAFFGQGTRLTVV.

This sequence joins TRBV5-1 and TRBJ2-2; D may be TRBD1 (6 bases). V was trimmed by 2 bases and J by 8 bases, leaving 16 bases between them. Germline loops: CDR1 SGHRS, CDR2 YFSETQ. The CDR3 is 15 residues long. CDR3 region: CASSLSHNDRGELFF. CDR3 nucleotide sequence: TGCGCCAGCAGCTTATCACATAATGACAGGGGGGAGCTGTTTTTT.

The CDR3 DNA reads as TGTGCCACCAGCAGACGGGACTCACTCCAAGAGACCCAGTACTTC. Encoded protein: CATSRRDSLQETQYF. This chain connects TRBV15 to TRBJ2-5; D is possibly TRBD2 (6 bases). V dropped 2 bases and J dropped 1 base, with 11 bases sitting between them. Germline-derived CDR1 and CDR2 are LNHNV and YYDKDF (reference sequence). This CDR3 comprises 15 residues.

The chain uses TRBV12-3 or TRBV12-4 and TRBJ2-5; tentatively, D is TRBD1 or TRBD2 (5 bases each). The CDR3 extends over 13 amino acids. Trimming left V 8 bases short and J 5 bases short, with 15 bases between. The CDR3 sequence is CASSDGATETQYF. The CDR3 DNA sequence: TGTGCCAGCTCCGACGGGGCCACCGAGACCCAGTACTTC.

The chain joins TRBV6-2 or TRBV6-3 to TRBJ1-2; D gene ambiguous. Germline values: CDR1 MNHEY, CDR2 SVGEGT. The CDR3 covers 14 residues. Between the trimmed V and J ends, which lost 2 bases and 6 bases, there was a span of 13 bases. CDR3 DNA sequence: TGTGCCAGCAGTTACGGTCCAGGAAGAAATGGCTACACCTTC. It translates to CASSYGPGRNGYTF.

This chain uses TRBV25-1 with TRBJ1-1; D call uncertain. Per germline, CDR1 MGHDK and CDR2 SYGVNS. The CDR3 has 12 residues. Trimming removed 3 bases at V and 8 bases at J, with 10 bases between. CDR3 sequence (DNA): TGTGCCAGCAGTGATGTCCTCGGGGAAGCTTTCTTT. Its translation is CASSDVLGEAFF.

The chain employs TRBV29-1 and TRBJ2-2; TRBD2 agrees at 7 bases. This CDR3 contains 14 residues. With 5 bases clipped from V and 5 bases from J, the junction kept 8 bases outside the gene matches. CDR1 is SQVTM, CDR2 ANQGSEA, per germline. The CDR3 region is CSVTRSGGTGELFF. CDR3 bases: TGCAGCGTTACACGGTCGGGGGGTACCGGGGAGCTGTTTTTT.

The chain has TRBV28 and TRBJ1-5; TRBD1 might be the D (5 bases). The V gene lost 5 bases and the J gene lost 5 bases, with 19 bases spanning the gap. This CDR3 spans 16 amino acids. Per germline, CDR1 MDHEN and CDR2 SYDVKM. CDR3 sequence reads: CASSPHLGRGDQPQHF. The CDR3 DNA reads TGTGCCAGCAGTCCACATTTGGGAAGGGGTGATCAGCCCCAGCATTTT.

This chain links TRBV5-6 with TRBJ1-5, with D possibly being TRBD1 (5 bases). The CDR3 sequence is 14 residues long. CDR1 and CDR2 (germline): SGHDT, YYEEEE. The germline V and J ends were trimmed by 0 bases and 7 bases, with 11 bases remaining between them. This CDR3 reads CASSLEGEGQPQHF. The DNA for the CDR3 is TGTGCCAGCAGCTTGGAAGGGGAGGGCCAGCCCCAGCATTTT.

V usage is TRBV7-2 and J usage is TRBJ1-2, with TRBD1 matching 7 bases. After removal of 5 bases from V and 5 bases from J, the junction contained 5 bases not matched to a gene. The CDR3 consists of 13 residues. The germline V gene has CDR1 SGHTA and CDR2 FQGNSA. The CDR3 region is CASSRDRVYGYTF. CDR3 coding DNA: TGTGCCAGCAGCCGCGACAGGGTTTATGGCTACACCTTC. The complete variable domain, with remaining parts taken from reference TRBV7-2 and TRBJ1-2, reads GAGVSQSPSNKVTEKGKDVELRCDPISGHTALYWYRQSLGQGLEFLIYFQGNSAPDKSGLPSDRFSAERTGGSVSTLTIQRTQQEDSAVYLCASSRDRVYGYTFGSGTRLTVV.

The J gene is TRBJ1-4, the V gene TRBV9, with 8 bases aligning to TRBD1. The CDR3 spans 17 residues. Germline lookup yields CDR1 SGDLS and CDR2 YYNGEE. Germline trimming cut 2 bases from V and 3 bases from J; bases unmatched to any gene: 9. CDR3 sequence reads: CASSVETGVLPNEKLFF. CDR3 nucleotide sequence: TGTGCCAGCAGCGTGGAGACAGGGGTGCTTCCTAATGAAAAACTGTTTTTT.

The gene calls are TRBV7-2 and TRBJ2-1; possible D gene TRBD2, 5 bases. The CDR3 sequence is 15 residues long. Trimming took off 4 bases at V and 0 bases at J, with 10 bases between the two ends. Germline lookup yields CDR1 SGHTA and CDR2 FQGNSA. DNA for the CDR3: TGTGCCAGCAGCTCGACGGGAAGCTCCTACAATGAGCAGTTCTTC. It encodes CASSSTGSSYNEQFF.

The genes are TRBV28 and TRBJ1-6; D uncertain. V was trimmed by 11 bases and J by 7 bases, leaving 15 bases between them. Germline V gene lookup returns CDR1 MDHEN and CDR2 SYDVKM. The CDR3 runs 13 residues. The CDR3 coding sequence is TGTGCCGTTAGGGTGGGTCAAAATTCACCCCTCCACTTT. Translating it yields CAVRVGQNSPLHF.

The V call is TRBV24-1, the J call TRBJ2-2; D gene unclear. V lost 5 bases to trimming and J lost 6 bases, with 9 bases between them. This CDR3 comprises 13 residues. Germline V gives CDR1 KGHDR, CDR2 SFDVKD. Here the CDR3 DNA reads TGTGCCACCAGTGCAACTAACCCCGGGGAGCTGTTTTTT. Translated, it gives CATSATNPGELFF.

CDR3 coding DNA: TGTGCCAGCAGTCCTATAATGACAGGTCTTCCCTACGAGCAGTACTTC. Protein: CASSPIMTGLPYEQYF. The J gene is TRBJ2-7, the V gene TRBV28, with a weak D call TRBD1 (6 bases). CDR1 and CDR2 from the germline V gene are MDHEN and SYDVKM. This CDR3 is 16 amino acids long. Deletions cut 5 bases from V and 2 bases from J, with 19 bases between. Full variable domain (remainder filled in from reference TRBV28 and TRBJ2-7): DVKVTQSSRYLVKRTGEKVFLECVQDMDHENMFWYRQDPGLGLRLIYFSYDVKMKEKGDIPEGYSVSREKKERFSLILESASTNQTSMYLCASSPIMTGLPYEQYFGPGTRLTVT.

The V call is TRBV24-1, the J call TRBJ2-6; TRBD1 might be the D (6 bases). CDR3 length equals 14 residues. Germline V gene lookup returns CDR1 KGHDR and CDR2 SFDVKD. V lost 5 bases and J 7 bases, leaving 11 bases between the germline ends. The CDR3 loop is CATSATGNANVLTF. DNA for the CDR3: TGTGCCACCAGTGCTACAGGGAATGCCAACGTCCTGACTTTC.

The chain uses TRBV27 and TRBJ2-7; 12 nucleotides line up with TRBD1. The CDR3 length is 15 residues. The V segment lost 7 bases and the J segment 5 bases; nucleotides outside the gene matches: 9. Germline V CDR1 and CDR2: MNHEY, SMNVEV (reference sequence). CDR3 protein: CASIAEGTGGHEQYF. Written as DNA, the CDR3 is TGTGCCAGCATAGCCGAGGGGACAGGGGGCCACGAGCAGTACTTC.

The V call is TRBV12-3 or TRBV12-4, the J call TRBJ2-7; D is uncertain. The CDR3 is 13 amino acids. V shed 5 bases and J shed 1 base, with 9 bases lying between them. The CDR3 here is CASSVDGSYEQYF. The CDR3 region has the DNA TGTGCCAGCAGTGTCGATGGGTCCTACGAGCAGTACTTC.

The V gene is TRBV27, the J gene TRBJ1-6, with D hard to call. CDR3 length: 14 residues. V was shortened by 9 bases and J by 5 bases, with 14 bases between the two germline ends. Germline CDR1 reads MNHEY; CDR2 reads SMNVEV (reference sequence). The chain's CDR3 is CASGLLTDNSPLHF. The CDR3 DNA reads TGTGCCAGTGGTCTATTAACGGATAATTCACCCCTCCACTTT.

J is TRBJ1-3 and V is TRBV5-4, with D unclear. Germline V gene sequence: CDR1 SGHNT, CDR2 YYREEE (reference sequence). CDR3 length: 16 amino acids. V lost 3 bases to trimming and J lost 2 bases, with 15 bases between them. For the CDR3, the DNA is TGTGCCAGCAGCTCCTACCGTGAAGGTGCTGGAAACACCATATATTTT. Translation: CASSSYREGAGNTIYF.

This chain connects TRBV6-2 or TRBV6-3 to TRBJ2-1; 7 bases map to TRBD2. The CDR3 consists of 16 residues. The J segment lost 0 bases and the V segment lost 6 bases, leaving 8 bases of the junction unmatched. In germline, CDR1 is MNHEY, CDR2 SVGEGT. CDR3 nucleotide sequence: TGTGCCAGCAGCCCTTGGCGCGGGAGCTCCTACAATGAGCAGTTCTTC. It is translated as CASSPWRGSSYNEQFF.

The V call is TRBV6-5, the J call TRBJ1-4; D is ambiguous. The CDR3 runs to 11 residues. The V end was cut by 6 bases, the J end by 7 bases, with 6 bases between. Germline V gene data show CDR1 as MNHEY and CDR2 as SVGAGI. The CDR3 region is CASSPGEKLFF. The CDR3 bases are TGTGCCAGCAGCCCGGGTGAAAAACTGTTTTTT.

The chain carries TRBV12-3 or TRBV12-4 and TRBJ1-2, with TRBD1 matching 7 bases. The ends lost 5 bases at V and 7 bases at J; junction bases unmatched: 4. This CDR3 has 12 residues. CDR3 in DNA: TGTGCCAGCAGTAGGGGGCAGGGTGGCTACACCTTC. This translates into CASSRGQGGYTF.

The chain recombines TRBV9 with TRBJ1-5; D not certain. The CDR3 extends over 14 amino acids. Trimming shortened V by 0 bases and J by 0 bases, and 4 bases separated the two germline ends. Germline V CDR1 and CDR2: SGDLS, YYNGEE. CDR3 bases: TGTGCCAGCAGCGTAGGTCTTAGCAATCAGCCCCAGCATTTT. This codes for CASSVGLSNQPQHF.

This sequence joins TRBV5-1 and TRBJ2-7, with 7 bases matching TRBD2. Germline V lookup: CDR1 SGHRS, CDR2 YFSETQ. The CDR3 runs to 15 residues. The V and J ends lost 4 bases and 6 bases, in that order; junction bases with no gene match: 13. Here the CDR3 reads CASSPASGAFGEQYF. In DNA form, the CDR3 reads TGCGCCAGCAGCCCTGCTAGCGGAGCCTTTGGCGAGCAGTACTTC.